This record concerns one T cell receptor beta chain sequence. This sample stems from a study of T cell responses to AZD1222 COVID-19 vaccine. The assay was immunoSEQ multiplex PCR, and TCRdb's table has in-frame clones only and misses some. The data contain roughly 93,000 clones, approximately 87% of them seen just once; the ten biggest clones take up approximately 25%. The V gene end was trimmed by 5 bases and the J gene end by 3 bases; junction bases not matched to a gene: 5. This CDR3 spans 15 amino acids. CDR1 and CDR2 (germline): SGHVS, FQNEAQ. The J gene is TRBJ2-1, the V gene TRBV7-8; 9 nucleotides agree with TRBD1. The receptor was derived from an adult in good health. Sequences were derived from peripheral blood, sampled on day 0 of AZD1222 vaccination. As DNA, the CDR3 is TGTGCCAGCAGCCAGGGACAGGGTGGCTACAATGAGCAGTTCTTC. Its protein is CASSQGQGGYNEQFF.